In its sample, the clone carrying this T cell receptor (beta chain) is medium-sized. CD25-based Treg depletion was applied to purified naive CD4+ T cells. Via MiXCR, TCRdb re-called the 5' RACE reads, giving one row per CDR3 protein. The sample includes some 6,000 distinct CDR3 sequences, 30% to 40% of them seen just once. Germline CDR1 reads ENHRY; CDR2 reads SYGVKD. The CDR3 spans 13 residues. V was cut by 8 bases and J by 5 bases, with 13 bases left in between. Sequenced material: naive CD4+ T cells sorted from a lymph node. The subset denotes: naive CD4+ T cells, CD4+CD45RA+CD25-. This receptor was identified in a female donor with breast cancer. J is TRBJ2-1 and V is TRBV10-3, with D tentatively TRBD1 or TRBD2 (5 bases each). CDR3: CAIFRDGNNEQFF. Written as DNA, the CDR3 is TGTGCCATCTTTCGGGACGGTAACAATGAGCAGTTCTTC.